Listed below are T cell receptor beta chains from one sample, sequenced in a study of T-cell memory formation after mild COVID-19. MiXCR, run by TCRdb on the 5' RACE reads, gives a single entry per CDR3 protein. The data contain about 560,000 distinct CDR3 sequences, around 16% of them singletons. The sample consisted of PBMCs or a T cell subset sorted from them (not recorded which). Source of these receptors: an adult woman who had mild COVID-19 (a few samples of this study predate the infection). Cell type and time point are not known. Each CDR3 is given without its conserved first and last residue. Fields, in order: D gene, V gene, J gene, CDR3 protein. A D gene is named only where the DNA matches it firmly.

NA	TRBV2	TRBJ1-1	ASRVWEGEGTEAF
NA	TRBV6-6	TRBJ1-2	ASSSSTARVAPGYT
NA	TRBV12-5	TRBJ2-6	ASGPSGANVLT
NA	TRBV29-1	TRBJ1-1	SVERQKNTEAF
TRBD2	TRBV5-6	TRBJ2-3	ASSLAAAGITDTQY
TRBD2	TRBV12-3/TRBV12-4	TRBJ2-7	ASSSRGAVAGNEQY
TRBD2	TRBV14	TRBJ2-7	ASSLREASGYYEQY
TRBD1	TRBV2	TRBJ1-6	ASSLQGVKHNSPLH
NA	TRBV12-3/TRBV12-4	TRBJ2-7	ASSQSGRAYEQY
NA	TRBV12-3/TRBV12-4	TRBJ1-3	ASSFEIVNSGNTIY
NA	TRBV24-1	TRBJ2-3	ATSDFGAGGTDTQY
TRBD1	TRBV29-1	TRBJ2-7	SVEAPRGLFHYEQY
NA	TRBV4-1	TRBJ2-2	ASSQDPGLTNTGELF
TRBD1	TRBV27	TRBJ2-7	ASSGQGNYEQY
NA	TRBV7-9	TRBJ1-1	ASSLGQFQDTEAF
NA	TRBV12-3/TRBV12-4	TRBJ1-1	ASSTSGLNTEAF
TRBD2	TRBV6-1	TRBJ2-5	ASSDPGTSGSAVQETQY
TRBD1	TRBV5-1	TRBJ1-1	ASSLAAGGFTEAF
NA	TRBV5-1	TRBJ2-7	ASSPSTGPDEQY
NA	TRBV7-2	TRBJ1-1	ASSLAGTGWEAF
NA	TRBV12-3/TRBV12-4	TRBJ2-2	ASRLGTQNTGELF
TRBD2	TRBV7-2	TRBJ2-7	ASSLVAGVGYEQY
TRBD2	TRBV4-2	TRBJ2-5	ASRDGRAGGKETQY
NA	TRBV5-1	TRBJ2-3	ASREDGSSTDTQY
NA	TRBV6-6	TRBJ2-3	ASSYEPGDTQY
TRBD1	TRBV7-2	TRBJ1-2	ASSRDRGSYGYT
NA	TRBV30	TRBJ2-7	AWRPTGIYEQY
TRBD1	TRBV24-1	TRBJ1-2	ATSVTGGYGYT
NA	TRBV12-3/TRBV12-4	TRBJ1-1	ASSFDSLRMNTEAF
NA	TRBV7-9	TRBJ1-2	ASSHLTGNGYT
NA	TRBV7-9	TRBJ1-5	ASSLGGPGGGPQH
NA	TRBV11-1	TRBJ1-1	ASSPFGRTAYEAF
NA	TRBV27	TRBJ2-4	ASSFDQGGNIQY
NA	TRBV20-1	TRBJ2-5	SARLDRGQY
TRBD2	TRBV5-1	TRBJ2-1	ASSLFEAGLEQF
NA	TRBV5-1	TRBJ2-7	ASSSLSFEQY
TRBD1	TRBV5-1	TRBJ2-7	ASSLWGQSSYEQY
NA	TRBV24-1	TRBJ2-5	ATKGWFQETQY
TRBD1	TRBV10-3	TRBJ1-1	AISDKQGVSTEAF
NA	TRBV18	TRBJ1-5	ASSPPSGQPQH
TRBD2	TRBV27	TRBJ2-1	ASSSTSVEQF
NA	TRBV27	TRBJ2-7	ASSPFVGGDYEQY
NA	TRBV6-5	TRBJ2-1	ASSDTPGAPHNEQF
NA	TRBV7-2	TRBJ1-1	ASSPSPTVPRAPEAF
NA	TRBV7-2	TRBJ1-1	ASRRTLNTEAF
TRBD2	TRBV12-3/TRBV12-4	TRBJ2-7	ASSPLAVLSYEQY
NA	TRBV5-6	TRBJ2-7	ASSLNGEQY
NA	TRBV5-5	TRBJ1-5	ASSLSDQPQH
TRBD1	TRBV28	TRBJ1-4	ASNWPTGPPPNEKLF
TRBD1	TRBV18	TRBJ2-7	ASREDRGRYEQY
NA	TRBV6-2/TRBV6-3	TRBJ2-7	ASSAFRGRDTYEQY
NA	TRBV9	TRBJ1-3	ASSAFSTYPSSGNTIY
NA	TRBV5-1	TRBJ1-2	ASSLRGGYT
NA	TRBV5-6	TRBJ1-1	ASSFPGGSNTEAF